This T cell receptor (beta chain) was recovered during a study of identical twins (dated by TCRdb to the mid-2010s). As for the study more broadly: TCR alpha and beta repertoires from monozygotic twins, unrelated adults of various ages and cord blood were deep-sequenced to test whether fetal clonotypes persist. To rule out contamination, the twin experiments were replicated at different times with different library preparation protocols.

Broader findings and caveats from the paper: Out-of-frame TCR alpha sharing in monozygotic twins was systematically underestimated by recombination models, whereas sharing between unrelated individuals was in agreement with the recombination models. Abundant cord blood beta clonotypes carried fewer insertions; young adult naive repertoires showed a weaker similar trend, while memory repertoires showed none. Because the same donors could not be followed over many years, conclusions were based on cross-sectional statistical analysis. Zero-insertion analyses could be partly confounded by invariant T cells such as MAIT and iNKT, although diverse VJ usage argued against such confounding for most clonotypes. The excess sharing between twins in beta out-of-frame sequences was weaker because fewer shared sequences reduced the signal-to-noise ratio. Compared with coincidental sharing between unrelated individuals, out-of-frame TCR alpha sequences shared between twins had an excess of sequences with low generation probability.

To note about this clonotype: The antigen this receptor binds is unknown. Base qualities were left out, and no much larger clone turns up one base away.

The library was made by 5' RACE. TCRdb shows the sequencer as Illumina HiSeq 2000. Template switching added a universal primer binding site, and the final cDNA carried a unique molecular identifier that allowed TCR cDNA molecules to be counted accurately. Specific primers in the conserved constant-segment region were used to synthesize first-strand cDNA for TCR alpha and beta chains. To control for contamination, each cDNA library was double barcoded with a SMART-Mk sample barcode plus Illumina barcodes. TruSeq adapter sequences, together with Illumina sample barcodes, were added in two successive PCR steps. The Illumina HiSeq platform was used with custom primers to sequence TCR alpha and beta cDNA libraries. The source study handled its data this way. Unique molecular identifiers were extracted from raw reads with MiGEC, and CDR3 positions were determined with MiXCR. Recombination models were inferred per individual with the repgenHMM and IGoR tools using an EM algorithm. Shared clonotypes were analyzed with the tcR package in R, and sharing was normalized by the product of cloneset sizes. To study raw recombination free of thymic and clonal selection effects, out-of-frame nonproductive sequences were analyzed. TCRdb passed the public sequencing reads through fastp at Q25 and MiXCR, retaining productive beta sequences. A single entry per CDR3 protein holds the most common genes and DNA from its merged rows. TCRdb, rather than the study authors, made the V and J calls. A total of about 530,000 distinct CDR3 sequences appear in this sample, about 22% of them only once. Approximately 0.49% of the sample is in the top ten clones.

CDR1 and CDR2 are read off the germline V gene (reference sequence) as MNHEY and SMNVEV. V loses 6 bases of germline sequence and J loses 14 bases, and the interval between the two ends is 16 bases. The CDR3 sequence holds 11 residues, the cysteine and phenylalanine included. Left in the record is the CDR3 DNA by itself, 33 bases read in frame from the first base. All donors were healthy Caucasians. Three pairs of female monozygotic twins, all aged about 18 to 29 years, were included in the twin cohort. Positive isolation kits from Invitrogen were used to isolate CD4+ and CD8+ T cell populations. This sample was shared with a second study, whose subject was yellow fever vaccine responses in identical twins. Reported in the second study: The T cell response to vaccination in identical twins was reported by the authors to appear partly convergent and partly personalized. The study precisely tracked vaccine-responding T cell clones in identical twins.

The chain is made from TRBV27 and TRBJ2-5, with an unclear D gene assignment. Input material: CD4+ T cells sorted from blood. This clonotype originated in a woman between 18 and 30 years old in good health. The DNA sequence is TGTGCCAGCAGCCGCTCAGGATCCTTTTACTTC. It codes for CASSRSGSFYF.